Here is one TCR beta chain with its context. Its antigen is unknown. Trimming took 0 bases from V and 10 from J, leaving 14 bases between them. CDR1 is SGDLS, CDR2 YYNGEE, per germline. The CDR3 consists of 14 residues. The data originate from a study of radiation and T cells in renal cell carcinoma. Specified time point: baseline pretreatment blood. Treatment meaning: 15 Gy SBRT to primary tumor, nephrectomy 4 weeks later. Study-wide results and caveats: In blood, top tumor clones expanded by 2 weeks, shrinking by 4.

Data came from immunoSEQ multiplex PCR; TCRdb stores just in-frame clones and leaves some out. The sample includes 130,000 to 150,000 clones, about 88% of them seen just once. The receptor comes from a woman between 50 and 59 years old with renal cell carcinoma. Sequences were derived from blood, sampled from a patient whose treatment included radiotherapy and nephrectomy. V usage is TRBV9 and J usage is TRBJ2-1, with D tentatively TRBD2 (6 bases). CDR3 sequence reads: CASSVAGVGSEQFF. CDR3 DNA sequence: TGTGCCAGCAGCGTAGCGGGGGTGGGATCAGAGCAGTTCTTC.